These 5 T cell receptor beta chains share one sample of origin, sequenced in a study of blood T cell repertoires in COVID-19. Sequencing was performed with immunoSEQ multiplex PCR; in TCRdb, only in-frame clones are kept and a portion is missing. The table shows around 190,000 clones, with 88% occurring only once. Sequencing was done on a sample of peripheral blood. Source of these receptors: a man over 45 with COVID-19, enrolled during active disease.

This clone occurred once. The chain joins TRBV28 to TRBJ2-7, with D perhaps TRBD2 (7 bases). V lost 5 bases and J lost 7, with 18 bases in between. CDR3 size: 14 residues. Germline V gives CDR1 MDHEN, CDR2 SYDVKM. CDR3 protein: CASSPPRGAREQYF. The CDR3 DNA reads TGTGCCAGCAGTCCCCCACGGGGGGCGCGGGAGCAGTACTTC.

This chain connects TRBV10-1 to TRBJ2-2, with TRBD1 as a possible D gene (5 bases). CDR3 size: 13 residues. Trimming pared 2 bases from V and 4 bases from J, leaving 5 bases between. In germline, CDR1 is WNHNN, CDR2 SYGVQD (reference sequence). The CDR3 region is CASSERGTGELFF. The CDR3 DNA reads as TGCGCCAGCAGTGAGAGGGGCACCGGGGAGCTGTTTTTT.

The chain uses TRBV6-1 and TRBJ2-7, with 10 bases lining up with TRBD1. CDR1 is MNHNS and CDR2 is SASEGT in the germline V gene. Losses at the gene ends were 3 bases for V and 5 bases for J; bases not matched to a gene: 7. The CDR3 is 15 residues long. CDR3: CASSELGQGIHEQYF. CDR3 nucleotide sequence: TGTGCCAGCAGTGAGCTGGGACAGGGGATCCACGAGCAGTACTTC.

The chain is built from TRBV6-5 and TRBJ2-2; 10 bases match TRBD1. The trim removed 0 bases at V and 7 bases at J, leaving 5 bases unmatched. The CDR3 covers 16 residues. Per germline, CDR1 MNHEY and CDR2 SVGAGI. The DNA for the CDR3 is TGTGCCAGCAGTTACTCGACAGGGGGCGCGGGCGGGGAGCTGTTTTTT. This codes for CASSYSTGGAGGELFF.

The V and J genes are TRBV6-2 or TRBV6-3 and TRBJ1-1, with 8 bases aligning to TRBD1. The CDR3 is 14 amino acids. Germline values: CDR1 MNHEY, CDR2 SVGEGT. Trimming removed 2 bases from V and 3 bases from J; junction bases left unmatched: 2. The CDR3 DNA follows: TGTGCCAGCAGTTACCCAGGGGGCCACACTGAAGCTTTCTTT. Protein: CASSYPGGHTEAFF.